This is a list of T cell receptor beta chains from one sample in a study of blood T cell repertoires in COVID-19. This table comes from immunoSEQ multiplex PCR, and its TCRdb copy is limited to in-frame clones, with some not included. The repertoire holds 140,000 to 150,000 clones, with 88% as singletons. Sequenced input: peripheral blood. Receptors were obtained from a man aged 55-75 years with active or convalescent COVID-19. CDR3s leave out the opening cysteine and the closing phenylalanine or tryptophan.

V	J	CDR3
TRBV10-3	TRBJ2-7	AISEGLAGGPRAYEQY
TRBV2	TRBJ2-7	ASLWKTGGSYEQY
TRBV3-1/TRBV3-2	TRBJ1-2	ASSQGQYGYT
TRBV2	TRBJ2-2	ASSEAPLAGGPKDTGELF
TRBV5-1	TRBJ2-7	ASSLVPGASYEQY
TRBV3-1/TRBV3-2	TRBJ2-3	ASSPRSGSSGTQY
TRBV19	TRBJ1-6	ASSIRTGAYNSPLH
TRBV19	TRBJ1-1	ASSVRLNTEAF
TRBV20-1	TRBJ2-7	SASSGSPYEQY
TRBV7-9	TRBJ2-7	ASSLGTVSSYEQY
TRBV2	TRBJ2-2	ASEGGLAGGGELF
TRBV5-1	TRBJ2-7	ASSYSGRYEQY
TRBV11-2	TRBJ2-6	ASNARTGANVLT
TRBV4-2	TRBJ2-3	ASSLSGTGIPDTQY
TRBV7-9	TRBJ2-7	ASSPSGGSYEQY
TRBV28	TRBJ1-2	ASSAEDRGPYGYT
TRBV11-2	TRBJ2-2	ASSLVTGGTGELF
TRBV27	TRBJ1-2	ASSFLPDRAYYGYT
TRBV6-5	TRBJ1-5	ASSRGGRPQPQH
TRBV6-5	TRBJ2-1	ASSTSGTRYNEQF
TRBV12-3/TRBV12-4	TRBJ1-2	ASSLAQMRGYT
TRBV14	TRBJ2-1	ASSYQREGPYNEQF
TRBV28	TRBJ2-3	ASSLPWAEGPSDTQY
TRBV10-3	TRBJ2-5	AISGDRGHQETQY
TRBV19	TRBJ2-7	ASSIRGGWDRGPSYEQY
TRBV5-5	TRBJ1-4	ASSLQDEKLF
TRBV7-9	TRBJ1-3	ASSATGGLNTIY
TRBV3-1/TRBV3-2	TRBJ1-1	ASSQVGGTEAF
TRBV14	TRBJ2-7	ASSLYGTAVYEQY
TRBV25-1	TRBJ2-7	ASSDVRGDRAYEQY
TRBV10-3	TRBJ2-3	AISEGLGSDTQY
TRBV21-1	TRBJ2-3	ASSKSITGADTQY